The 21 T cell receptor beta chains below all came from one sample that was sequenced in a study of blood T cells in healthy people across ages. Then a second PCR, running roughly 7 to 11 cycles, was carried out with a sample-barcoded 5' primer and a J-beta primer mix. TCRdb re-called the 5' RACE reads with MiXCR, one entry per CDR3 protein. This table holds about 640,000 distinct CDR3 sequences, under 30% found once. What was sequenced was blood. The source of these receptors is an elderly woman in good health.

For this clonotype: The junction departs from the called germline gene at one end, perhaps through a read error. The rearrangement uses TRBV12-3 or TRBV12-4 and TRBJ2-3; 9 bases fit TRBD2. This CDR3 region has 15 residues. The CDR3 DNA sequence: TGTGCCAGCAGCTTAGCGGGAGTGCGAGGAGATACGCAGTATTTT. Its protein product is CASSLAGVRGDTQYF.

This clonotype was observed a single time. It is likely a read error, because the conserved phenylalanine at the end of the CDR3 is missing. The V and J genes are TRBV20-1 and TRBJ2-7, with TRBD1 identical over 9 bases. This CDR3 is built from 14 residues. Germline assignment: CDR1 DFQATT and CDR2 SNEGSKA (reference sequence). CDR3 protein: CRARATGGSYEQYC. The CDR3 bases are TGCAGGGCTAGAGCGACAGGGGGCTCCTACGAGCAGTACTGC.

About this clonotype itself: A much larger clone lies a single base off, so this may be a read error. This chain joins TRBV7-6 and TRBJ2-7; D may be TRBD1 or TRBD2 (6 bases each). Looked up from germline, CDR1 is SGHVS and CDR2 is FNYEAQ. The V end was cut by 4 bases, the J end by 2 bases, with 24 bases between. There are 18 residues in the CDR3. Here the CDR3 reads CASSSGLGAQLLTYEQYF. The CDR3 bases are TGTGCCAGCAGCTCGGGACTGGGGGCACAACTCTTAACCTACGAGCAGTACTTC.

This clonotype was detected ten times or more. V usage is TRBV20-1 and J usage is TRBJ2-5; the match to TRBD2 covers 9 bases. Germline values: CDR1 DFQATT, CDR2 SNEGSKA (reference sequence). This CDR3 contains 16 residues. The junction had 12 bases not matched to a gene; V was cut back by 6 bases and J by 1 base. The CDR3 spells CSAPVSGGGAQETQYF. DNA of the CDR3: TGCAGTGCCCCCGTTAGTGGCGGGGGGGCCCAAGAGACCCAGTACTTC.

Only a few counts were recorded for this clonotype. A much larger clonotype is one base distant, so this may be a read error. The chain couples TRBV5-1 to TRBJ1-2; D might be TRBD1 (6 bases). Germline loops: CDR1 SGHRS, CDR2 YFSETQ. This CDR3 contains 17 residues. V gave up 0 bases and J gave up 0 bases, with 15 bases separating them. CDR3 nucleotide sequence: TGCGCCAGCAGCTTGGCCTTGCGGACAGAAACTAACTATGGCTACACCTTC. It encodes CASSLALRTETNYGYTF. Together with reference TRBV5-1 and TRBJ1-2, the CDR3 gives the full variable domain: KAGVTQTPRYLIKTRGQQVTLSCSPISGHRSVSWYQQTPGQGLQFLFEYFSETQRNKGNFPGRFSGRQFSNSRSEMNVSTLELGDSALYLCASSLALRTETNYGYTFGSGTRLTVV.

This clonotype was found many times. The V gene is TRBV9, the J gene TRBJ2-1; 10 bases are shared with TRBD2. The CDR3 consists of 16 residues. The V gene end was trimmed by 4 bases and the J gene end by 6 bases; junction bases not matched to a gene: 10. Germline CDR1 and CDR2: SGDLS and YYNGEE. CDR3 nucleotide sequence: TGTGCCAGCAGCCCCAGACCGGGACTAGCGACCAATGAGCAGTTCTTC. Translation: CASSPRPGLATNEQFF. The variable domain in full, completed from reference TRBV9 and TRBJ2-1, reads DSGVTQTPKHLITATGQRVTLRCSPRSGDLSVYWYQQSLDQGLQFLIQYYNGEERAKGNILERFSAQQFPDLHSELNLSSLELGDSALYFCASSPRPGLATNEQFFGPGTRLTVL.

This clonotype has a count of ten or more. V is TRBV25-1 and J is TRBJ2-7, with D possibly matching TRBD1 (7 bases). V lost 7 bases, J lost 2 bases, and 15 bases lay in between. The length of the CDR3 is 14 residues. Germline CDR1 reads MGHDK; CDR2 reads SYGVNS. CDR3 DNA sequence: TGTGCCAGCACGGGAGAGGGGGCTCCCTACGAGCAGTACTTC. Translated: CASTGEGAPYEQYF.

Points on this clonotype: Since a much larger clone is just one base distant, this may be a read error. V and J are TRBV9 and TRBJ2-1, with D maybe TRBD2 (6 bases). Germline-derived CDR1 and CDR2 are SGDLS and YYNGEE. This CDR3 comprises 15 residues. CDR3: CAGSVGLAPYNEQFF. CDR3 bases: TGTGCCGGCAGCGTAGGTCTAGCGCCCTACAATGAGCAGTTCTTC.

This clonotype was recorded a few times. V and J are TRBV28 and TRBJ2-2; D may correspond to TRBD1 or TRBD2 (5 bases each). Trimming left V 5 bases short and J 1 base short, with 14 bases between. This CDR3 has 16 residues. Germline V gives CDR1 MDHEN, CDR2 SYDVKM. CDR3 residues: CASSPPGRVNTGELFF. Here the CDR3 DNA reads TGTGCCAGCAGTCCTCCGGGACGGGTGAACACCGGGGAGCTGTTTTTT.

To note about this clonotype: The junction and the germline gene differ at one end; a read error may be behind it. J is TRBJ2-7 and V is TRBV7-9, with D possibly being TRBD2 (6 bases). There are 14 residues in the CDR3. Germline values: CDR1 SEHNR, CDR2 FQNEAQ (reference sequence). The CDR3 protein is CASSLGRGTYGQYF. In nucleotides, the CDR3 is TGTGCCAGCAGCTTAGGACGGGGGACCTACGGGCAGTACTTC.

This clonotype showed up just a few times. The CDR3 sequence is CASSRQGAIQPQHF. CDR3 nucleotide sequence: TGTGCCAGCAGCCGACAGGGGGCTATTCAGCCCCAGCATTTT. The chain carries TRBV3-1 and TRBJ1-5, with 10 bases lining up with TRBD1. The germline V gene has CDR1 LGHDT and CDR2 YNNKEL (reference sequence). V gave up 4 bases and J gave up 6 bases; unmatched junction bases: 3. This CDR3 contains 14 residues.

The chain has TRBV20-1 and TRBJ1-5; no reliable D call. The germline gives CDR1 DFQATT, CDR2 SNEGSKA (reference sequence). Trimming stripped 3 bases from V and 5 bases from J, with 8 bases between. This CDR3 is 12 amino acids long. Written as DNA, the CDR3 is TGCAGTGCTAGTAACAGCCATCAGCCCCAGCATTTT. Translating gives CSASNSHQPQHF.

This clonotype has at least ten counts. The chain is built from TRBV12-3 or TRBV12-4 and TRBJ2-6; D is perhaps TRBD2 (6 bases). This CDR3 comprises 18 residues. V lost 0 bases, J lost 2 bases, and 14 bases lay in between. The CDR3 protein is CASSLARLGGAGANVLTF. In nucleotides, the CDR3 is TGTGCCAGCAGTTTAGCGAGACTAGGAGGCGCTGGGGCCAACGTCCTGACTTTC.

This clonotype was seen a single time. The chain is built from TRBV12-3 or TRBV12-4 and TRBJ2-3; TRBD2 aligns across 8 bases. Unmatched junction bases numbered 13, after V lost 4 bases and J lost 4 bases. The CDR3 covers 17 residues. CDR3 DNA: TGTGCCAGCAGTTCCGACGGGACTAGAGGGGCAGCAGATACGCAGTATTTT. This encodes CASSSDGTRGAADTQYF.

The chain combines TRBV7-9 with TRBJ2-7; D is possibly TRBD1 (6 bases). The germline gives CDR1 SEHNR, CDR2 FQNEAQ (reference sequence). This CDR3 has 13 residues. V lost 6 bases and J 6 bases, leaving 15 bases between the germline ends. CDR3 in amino acids: CASRNVQGIEQYF. CDR3 bases: TGTGCCAGCAGGAACGTACAGGGAATCGAGCAGTACTTC.

This clonotype was picked up many times. The chain recombines TRBV5-1 with TRBJ2-5, with TRBD2 matching over 13 bases. Germline loops: CDR1 SGHRS, CDR2 YFSETQ. Trimming cost V 4 bases and J 5 bases; bases outside gene matches: 5. The length of the CDR3 is 15 residues. CDR3 DNA: TGCGCCAGCAGCCAAGGGACTAGCGGGGACGAGACCCAGTACTTC. Its translation is CASSQGTSGDETQYF.

Details on this clonotype: Just one base apart from a much larger clone, this may be a read error. V usage is TRBV6-2 or TRBV6-3 and J usage is TRBJ1-1; D gene ambiguous. The CDR3 covers 13 residues. CDR1 MNHEY and CDR2 SVGEGT come from the germline V gene. The CDR3 region has the DNA TGTGCCTGCAGCGGACGTACGAACACTGAAGCTTTCTTT. It codes for CACSGRTNTEAFF.

This rearrangement joins TRBV6-4 to TRBJ2-3, with 11 bases fitting TRBD2. V lost 0 bases to trimming and J lost 1 base; unmatched junction nucleotides: 3. Germline values: CDR1 MRHNA, CDR2 SNTAGT. The CDR3 consists of 17 residues. The chain's CDR3 is CASSDSSGGAGTDTQYF. CDR3 DNA: TGTGCCAGCAGTGACTCTAGCGGGGGGGCCGGCACAGATACGCAGTATTTT.

Ten or more counts support this clonotype. The chain joins TRBV18 to TRBJ2-7, with D possibly being TRBD2 (6 bases). The CDR3 consists of 18 residues. Germline-derived CDR1 and CDR2 are KGHSH and LQKENI. The ends were cut back, 3 bases at V and 5 bases at J, with 26 bases in the middle. The CDR3 loop reads CASSPSTKRAVTFDEQYF. The CDR3 coding sequence is TGTGCCAGCTCACCTTCTACTAAGCGGGCGGTAACCTTCGACGAGCAGTACTTC.

Only a few counts were recorded for this clonotype. The chain employs TRBV20-1 and TRBJ2-2; D perhaps matches TRBD2 (7 bases). Germline-derived CDR1 and CDR2 are DFQATT and SNEGSKA (reference sequence). CDR3 length: 15 amino acids. V was trimmed by 6 bases and J by 0 bases, leaving 14 bases between them. The CDR3 DNA sequence: TGCAGTGCGGAGCCGCGGGGGCCGAACACCGGGGAGCTGTTTTTT. As protein: CSAEPRGPNTGELFF.

V usage is TRBV28 and J usage is TRBJ1-1; D uncertain. There are 13 residues in the CDR3. From germline, CDR1 is MDHEN and CDR2 SYDVKM. V lost 1 base and J 9 bases, leaving 12 bases between the germline ends. CDR3 bases: TGTGCCAGCAGTTTATTGTCGGACCTCCAAGCTTTCTTT. Its translation is CASSLLSDLQAFF.